This TCR beta chain was found in a study of CD8 T cells in Susac syndrome (dated by TCRdb to about 2019). Concerning the study at large: The study used repertoire sequencing to test whether antigen drove CD8+ T cell activation and differentiation in Susac syndrome. Clonality of the CD8+ T cell repertoire was compared between roughly 13 healthy donors, approximately 14 Susac syndrome patients and approximately 16 multiple sclerosis patients. Overall study outcomes, separate from this receptor: The study acknowledged that relatively few individuals were included in the TCR sequencing and HLA analysis.

Peripheral blood CD8+ and CD4+ T cells from healthy donors, Susac syndrome patients and multiple sclerosis patients were profiled by high-throughput TCR beta sequencing. Multiple sclerosis controls were treatment-naive patients with stable or active relapsing-remitting disease fulfilling revised McDonald criteria. CD8+ TEMRA cells were enriched by FACS, while bulk CD8+ and CD4+ T cells were purified by magnetic negative isolation. Blood was drawn into EDTA tubes, processed within 24 hours, and PBMCs were isolated by density gradient centrifugation. PBMCs intended for TCR sequencing were cryopreserved in liquid nitrogen and were subsequently thawed in a 37 degrees C water bath. The sorted or isolated CD4+, CD8+ and CD8+ TEMRA cells reached a purity of at least 90%. The CDR1 and CDR2 encoded by the germline V gene are SQVTM and ANQGSEA. Trimming at the junction amounts to 4 bases on V and 4 bases on J, and the germline ends lie 11 bases apart. Measured from the cysteine to the phenylalanine, the CDR3 is 12 residues long. Kept here is only the CDR3 DNA, which spans 36 bases and is read in frame from base 1.

RNA was extracted using the RNeasy kit, and roughly 0.45 to 1 ug of the RNA was reverse transcribed with random hexamers. TCR beta CDR3 regions were amplified with the immunoSEQ multiplex PCR assay covering 54 Vbeta and 13 Jbeta segments. Bias from PCR amplification was corrected by using a synthetic template baseline for primer optimization and for computational correction. Under the source paper's analysis protocol: Reads were annotated to V, D and J genes according to IMGT and were analyzed with immunoSEQ Analyzer, with only productive sequences retained. To calculate clonality, Shannon entropy was normalized by log2 of the number of productive unique sequences and then subtracted from one. For each patient and control, public and private clones were evaluated among the 100 most prevalent clones. Clones were defined as Susac-specific when absent from the healthy and MS cohorts, from fewer than 1,300 published viral clones and from other ImmuneACCESS disease sequences. The public reads were quality trimmed at Q25 with fastp and then assembled into clones with MiXCR by TCRdb, keeping productive beta chains. Rows with a matching CDR3 protein are joined into one entry that keeps the most common DNA and genes. The V and J calls, along with clone size, are taken from TCRdb and not from the paper's own processing. The sample table holds about 300,000 distinct CDR3 sequences, of which 75% to 90% were seen once. The ten largest make up approximately 0.2% of the sample.

A remark on this clonotype: The clone's antigen remains unknown. Within one base of it there is no much larger clone, and no base qualities were kept.

The sequence came from a human donor with multiple sclerosis. Sequencing input: CD8+ T cells from PBMCs. The rearranged segments are TRBV29-1 and TRBJ2-7, with the D gene too uncertain to name. For the CDR3, the sequence is CSVAEAQYEQYF. The base sequence is TGCAGCGTTGCCGAGGCGCAATACGAGCAGTACTTC.